Listed below are T cell receptor beta chains from one sample, sequenced in a study of blood T cell repertoires in COVID-19. Profiled with immunoSEQ multiplex PCR; TCRdb holds only in-frame clones, not every one. The data hold around 100,000 clones, with 90% observed a single time. Sequenced sample: peripheral blood. The receptors were sampled from a man aged 45-65 years with acute or convalescent COVID-19. The CDR3 runs from the conserved cysteine through the conserved F or W. Fields, in order: D gene, clone size, V gene, J gene, CDR3 DNA, CDR3 protein. D genes are given only for firm matches. Expanded clones are given a class, and other clones once, few, many or no size at all.

>.|.|TRBV6-5|TRBJ2-1
TGTGCCAGCAGATTACGGAGTTACAATGAGCAGTTCTTC
CASRLRSYNEQFF
>.|.|TRBV11-2|TRBJ2-5
TGTGCCAGCAGCTTACCCGTAGCGATTGAGACCCAGTACTTC
CASSLPVAIETQYF
>TRBD1|.|TRBV5-1|TRBJ1-2
TGCGCCAGCGGATCAGGGGGCAACTATGGCTACACCTTC
CASGSGGNYGYTF
>.|.|TRBV5-8|TRBJ2-3
TGTGCCAGCAGCCCGGGACAAAATTACGCAGATACGCAGTATTTT
CASSPGQNYADTQYF
>.|few|TRBV3-1/TRBV3-2|TRBJ1-4
TGTGCCAGCAGCCGTAACAGGGCTGCAACTAATGAAAAACTGTTTTTT
CASSRNRAATNEKLFF
>TRBD1|.|TRBV19|TRBJ2-7
TGTGCCAGTAGTTACCCGGGACAGGTCTTCTACGAGCAGTACTTC
CASSYPGQVFYEQYF
>TRBD1|.|TRBV11-3|TRBJ2-7
TGTGCCAGCAGCTTAGGCTGGACAGGGACCTACGAGCAGTACTTC
CASSLGWTGTYEQYF
>TRBD1|.|TRBV5-6|TRBJ2-5
TGTGCCAGCAGCTTGTGGGACAGGGGGCTCCAAGAGACCCAGTACTTC
CASSLWDRGLQETQYF
>.|.|TRBV11-3|TRBJ2-1
TGTGCCAGCAGCTTTACAGGTGTACACGATGAGCAGTTCTTC
CASSFTGVHDEQFF
>.|.|TRBV6-5|TRBJ2-7
TGTGCCAGCAGTTACACCCCGGACAGCTACGAGCAGTACTTC
CASSYTPDSYEQYF
>.|few|TRBV7-9|TRBJ2-7
TGTGCCAGCAGACCATTCGCGACAGCTTCCTACGAGCAGTACTTC
CASRPFATASYEQYF
>TRBD2|once|TRBV7-2|TRBJ2-3
TGTGCCAGCAGCTTTCAGGCGGGAGGGAGCACAGATACGCAGTATTTT
CASSFQAGGSTDTQYF
>TRBD1|.|TRBV9|TRBJ2-7
TGTGCCAGCAGCGTCGGGACAGTATACTACGAGCAGTACTTC
CASSVGTVYYEQYF
>TRBD2|.|TRBV20-1|TRBJ2-7
TGCAGTGCTGGGACTAAAGGAGAGCAGTACTTC
CSAGTKGEQYF
>.|.|TRBV4-3|TRBJ2-2
TGCGCCAGCAGCCAAGATCGGGTGGCGTACGCGAACACCGGGGAGCTGTTTTTT
CASSQDRVAYANTGELFF
>TRBD2|.|TRBV5-4|TRBJ2-1
TGTGCCAGCAGTTCCAGCGGGAGGGCCGGAAATGAGCAGTTCTTC
CASSSSGRAGNEQFF
>.|.|TRBV28|TRBJ2-5
TGTGCCAGCAGTTTAGGACTAACAGAGACCCAGTACTTC
CASSLGLTETQYF
>.|.|TRBV19|TRBJ1-1
TGTGCCAGTAACCGGGGAGGTTTCCGGTCCCGGCCTGAAGCTTTCTTT
CASNRGGFRSRPEAFF
>TRBD1|.|TRBV6-5|TRBJ1-1
TGTGCCACCGTAATAACAGGGGGCACTGAAGCTTTCTTT
CATVITGGTEAFF
>TRBD2|.|TRBV9|TRBJ2-2
TGTGCCAGCAGCGTACACCCTAGCGGAACGAACACCGGGGAGCTGTTTTTT
CASSVHPSGTNTGELFF
>.|.|TRBV9|TRBJ1-3
TGTGCCAGCGCCCGAGGACAGCTTTTTAACACCATATATTTT
CASARGQLFNTIYF
>.|.|TRBV10-3|TRBJ2-7
TGTGCCATCAGTGACCAGCGCGTGAGGGAGCAGTACTTC
CAISDQRVREQYF